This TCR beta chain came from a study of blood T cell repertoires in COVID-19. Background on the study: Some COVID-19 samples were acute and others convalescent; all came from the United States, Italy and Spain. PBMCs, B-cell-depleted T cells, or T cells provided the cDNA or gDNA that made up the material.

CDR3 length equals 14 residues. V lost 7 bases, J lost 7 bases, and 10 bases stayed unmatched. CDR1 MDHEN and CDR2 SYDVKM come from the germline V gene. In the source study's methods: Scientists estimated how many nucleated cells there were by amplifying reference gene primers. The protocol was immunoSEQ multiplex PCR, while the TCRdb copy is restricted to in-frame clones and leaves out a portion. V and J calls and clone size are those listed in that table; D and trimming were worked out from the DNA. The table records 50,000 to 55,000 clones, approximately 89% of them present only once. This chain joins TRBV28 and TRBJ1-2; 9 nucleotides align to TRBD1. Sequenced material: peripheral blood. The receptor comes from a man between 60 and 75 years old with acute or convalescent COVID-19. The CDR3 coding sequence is TGTGCCAGCATCTACACACAGGGGGCAGTTGGCTACACCTTC. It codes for CASIYTQGAVGYTF.